This entry is about one TCR beta chain. V lost 1 base, J lost 0 bases, and 4 bases lay in between. From germline, CDR1 is SNHLY and CDR2 FYNNEI. The CDR3 contains 13 residues. The sequenced target, TCR beta, came from blood CD8+ and CD4+ T cells. Negative magnetic isolation gave CD8+ and CD4+ cells; FACS enriched CD8+ TEMRA. The data were taken from a study of CD8 T cells in Susac syndrome. Whole-study context: Among the Susac syndrome patients who underwent sequencing, roughly 6 had clinically active disease, while eight or nine of them were in remission. When blood was drawn, the patients with Susac syndrome were therapy-naive, on corticosteroids, or on intravenous immunoglobulin alone.

RNA totalling roughly 0.45 to 1 ug underwent reverse transcription with random hexamers. Using its own MiXCR run on the immunoSEQ multiplex PCR reads, TCRdb lists one record per CDR3 protein. This repertoire shows some 240,000 distinct CDR3 sequences, about 95% found once; its top ten account for about 0.095%. The chain has TRBV2 and TRBJ2-7; D gene uncertain. Sequenced sample: CD4+ T cells from PBMCs. The clonotype originates from a human donor with Susac syndrome. As DNA, the CDR3 is TGTGCCAGCAGTGAAGACAGCTCCTACGAGCAGTACTTC. The encoded protein is CASSEDSSYEQYF.